This T cell receptor (beta chain) was found in a study of cytomegalovirus exposure and HLA in healthy donors (TCRdb year 2017). At the level of the whole study: According to an earlier analysis of 587 of the donors, about 179 million T cells yielded 117 million unique TCR beta sequences and about 300 Gb of sequence data. Approximately 300 gigabases of sequencing data and about 92 million unique TCR sequences made up an early release that covered fewer than 650 HLA-typed donors. Of the 300 to 500 genotyped donors, 70% to 90% were placed in the genetic ancestry cluster associated with self-reported Caucasian donors. The study was designed to test whether signatures of past pathogen exposure could be identified by cataloging public T cell receptors. The study used immunosequencing to profile the T cell repertoires of approximately 630 subjects and linked those repertoires to cytomegalovirus serostatus. In addition to the first cohort of approximately 650 subjects, a separate validation cohort of approximately 120 different subjects was used. To predict cytomegalovirus infection status, the study combined high-throughput TCR immunosequencing, statistical association of individual TCRs with disease status, and machine learning. In a later analysis, previously published TCR beta repertoires from fewer than 750 donors were re-analyzed and high-resolution HLA genotyping was added so that TCR occurrence patterns could be studied. Rather than using new phenotypic data, the later analysis identified candidate immune exposures from TCR beta sequences and from how often those sequences occurred across donors. An earlier analysis of some 600 of the donors applied high-throughput TCR beta sequencing to assess whether each TCR beta V gene segment acted as functional or pseudogenic. Alongside the repertoire data, information on donor age, sex, ethnicity and CMV serostatus was compiled. A later genetic analysis used genome-wide SNP genotypes for about 65% of the 666 donors, treating that subset as a discovery cohort. Every repertoire in the discovery cohort had been generated on one and the same sequencing platform. HLA typing included class I and class II loci at four-digit resolution. The number of typed donors differed by locus: about 629-640 for A, B, C, DRB1 and DQB1; 500 to 550 for DQA1; roughly 600 for DPA1; and 450 to 480 for DPB1. Five DR-DQ haplotypes were handled as single units for association and clustering because linkage in the cohort was strong. Across 300 to 400 genotyped donors of the cohort, an average of approximately 240,000 unique TCR beta nucleotide sequences per donor were sequenced, and approximately 19% of those sequences were non-productive. The paper as a whole reports these results and caveats: Because some donors lacked HLA typing at each locus, the association tests relied only on the typed subset. Because the 87-base-pair reads could not distinguish some IMGT-functional V segments, including TRBV6-2 and TRBV6-3, those segments were excluded. In a later analysis, TCR association rates were found to vary across HLA loci, with the most associated TCRs seen for DRB1 alleles and the fewest for HLA-C alleles. According to the authors, the approach could potentially be generalized to other disease states and immunological phenotypes. A total of 150 to 200 TCR beta chains were listed by the study as associated with cytomegalovirus. Immune exposure information for the cohort was limited to CMV serostatus. An earlier analysis of approximately 590 of the donors showed that most TCR beta V segments appeared in productive rearrangements either about 87% or about 30% of the time, which broadly matched IMGT annotations. Specific HLA alleles were associated with roughly 17,000 TCR beta sequences at a false discovery rate of 0.05 in a later analysis. In a later analysis, most CMV-associated TCR beta chains were found to appear HLA-restricted, with HLA associations seemingly driven largely by CMV exposure. Roughly uniform sequencing depth across donors was assumed in presence/absence analyses, although this assumption may not hold. A later analysis found that HLA-associated TCR beta chains were more clonally expanded and had lower generation probabilities than equally common non-associated chains. Correlated functional status among segregating V segments might reflect linkage disequilibrium, but an unknown experimental factor could not be ruled out. A later analysis reported that several top co-occurrence clusters appeared linked to parvovirus B19, influenza, CMV and Epstein-Barr virus. When HLA alleles, especially DR and DQ, strongly co-occurred, TCR associations were difficult to assign to individual alleles. Fewer than 20 rarely observed V segments, including chromosome 9 orphons, were excluded from the earlier analysis of several hundred of the donors because counts were too low. While some public TCRs were present in many individuals, most TCR sequences turned up only very rarely across donors. This cohort had only TCR beta chains sequenced, and the lack of alpha or paired-chain data limited which features could be detected. According to a later genetic analysis, donors in an Asian-associated ancestry cluster had fewer N-insertions in productive TCRs than the approximately 700-donor mean. A further reported finding was that TCR beta sequences accurately predicted the HLA-A and HLA-B alleles for most subjects in the first cohort. In a later genetic analysis, a missense DCLRE1C variant was associated with V-gene and J-gene trimming of TCR beta chains, and the association was replicated in an independent cohort. Cytomegalovirus status was reported to be diagnosed by the classifier with high specificity and sensitivity in both the original and validation cohorts. A cluster of highly shared sequence variants was judged likely to represent a technical artifact of the sequencing pipeline. In vitro tests confirmed that three of the cytomegalovirus-associated TCR beta chains recognize cytomegalovirus antigens.

In total, fewer than 750 healthy bone marrow donors made up the cohort. At the time of sampling, all cohort members were nominally healthy, though unrecorded immune exposures were likely present. The donor was CMV seropositive and belonged to the group of 270 or so seropositive cohort members. A peripheral blood sample was collected from each donor, and TCR beta sequencing was performed on peripheral blood mononuclear cells. The Qiagen DNeasy Blood Extraction Kit was used to extract genomic DNA from the blood cell samples. In regard to this clone: Its recognized antigen is unknown. No base quality information exists; no much larger clone differs at one position.

The library was built by means of the immunoSEQ multiplex PCR assay. The multiplex PCR relied on a mix of 60 forward primers for TCR Vbeta segments and 13 reverse primers for TCR Jbeta segments. A multiplex PCR assay on genomic DNA amplified the CDR3 region of rearranged TCR beta genes. The Illumina HiSeq System was used to sequence the amplified TCR beta libraries as 87-base-pair reads. Regarding the original processing steps: A later analysis tallied 75 million to 85 million unique TCR beta chains across the 700 or so repertoires, and about 10 million of those chains were shared by two or more donors. Raw reads were error-corrected and collapsed into unique sequences by a nearest-neighbor algorithm in which closely related sequences were merged to remove PCR and sequencing errors. CDR3 sequences were aligned to IMGT reference sequences to assign V, D and J gene segments. For a sequence to be retained, a match of at least six nucleotides to both a V gene segment and a J gene segment was required. Rearrangements were classified as productive when the CDR3 lacked stop codons and remained in frame with V and J, and all other rearrangements were classified as non-productive. Following IMGT convention, CDR3 was defined as the stretch from the second conserved V-encoded cysteine to the conserved J-encoded phenylalanine. In an earlier analysis of more than 550 of the donors, sequences lacking an unambiguous match to a single V gene segment were excluded. An earlier analysis of approximately 590 of the donors called V segments functional above 56.7% productive rearrangements and segregating when the between-donor standard deviation exceeded 5%. A statistical classification framework was developed to diagnose cytomegalovirus status using the catalog of TCR beta chain sequences. V and J gene assignment, in a later analysis, came from comparing TCR nucleotide sequences with IMGT/GENE-DB human TR gene sequences. Using the TCRdist pipeline, a later analysis assigned CDR3 sequences along with most-parsimonious VDJ recombination scenarios. A later analysis defined each TCR beta chain by its CDR3 amino acid sequence plus V-gene family, and excluded reads lacking a unique V-gene family. A later analysis removed 500 to 650 highly shared, low-generation-probability nucleotide sequences to deal with suspected cross-contamination and a sequencing artifact. In a later analysis, a clonal expansion index was calculated for each public chain from normalized within-repertoire ranks of inferred template counts. A later analysis computed generation probabilities with a VDJ recombination model fitted to out-of-frame rearrangements, and checked the results against IGoR. In a later analysis, hypergeometric tests were used to score TCR-TCR, TCR-HLA and TCR-CMV co-occurrence, with a repertoire-size bias correction applied to TCR pairs. False discovery rates were estimated in a later analysis by permuting HLA or CMV assignments 20 times. In a later analysis, co-occurring TCRs were grouped using DBSCAN, and TCRdist sequence similarity was added for clustering within HLA-allele-positive subsets. Co-occurrence clustering excluded repertoires with fewer than 30,000 or more than 120,000 public chains, plus five with anomalous nucleotide sharing. Imported from immuneACCESS, the table was reduced by TCRdb to in-frame sequences with V and J called. These copies leave out some clones; in studies compared against another copy, an unresolved V gene accounts for under half, and the cause of the remainder is not known. Clone size and V and J calls were adopted from that table, with D and trimming inferred from the DNA. This sample is represented by 100,000 to 150,000 clones; approximately 74% of them were singletons. The top ten hold under 5% of the sample.

V lost 1 base and J lost 4 bases; the stretch between them is 9 bases long. For CDR1 and CDR2, the germline V gene lists SGHAT and FQNNGV. From its cysteine to its phenylalanine, the CDR3 spans 14 amino acids. Only CDR3 DNA is held: 42 bases, read in frame from base 1. The receptor was derived from a man between 40 and 49 years old in good health and CMV-seropositive. The source material was PBMCs. The sequence is built from TRBV11-2 and TRBJ2-3, and perhaps TRBD2 as D gene, on 7 matching bases. Read as DNA, the sequence is TGTGCCAGCAGCTTAGGGGGGGGCGCAGATACGCAGTATTTT. Translated, it reads CASSLGGGADTQYF.